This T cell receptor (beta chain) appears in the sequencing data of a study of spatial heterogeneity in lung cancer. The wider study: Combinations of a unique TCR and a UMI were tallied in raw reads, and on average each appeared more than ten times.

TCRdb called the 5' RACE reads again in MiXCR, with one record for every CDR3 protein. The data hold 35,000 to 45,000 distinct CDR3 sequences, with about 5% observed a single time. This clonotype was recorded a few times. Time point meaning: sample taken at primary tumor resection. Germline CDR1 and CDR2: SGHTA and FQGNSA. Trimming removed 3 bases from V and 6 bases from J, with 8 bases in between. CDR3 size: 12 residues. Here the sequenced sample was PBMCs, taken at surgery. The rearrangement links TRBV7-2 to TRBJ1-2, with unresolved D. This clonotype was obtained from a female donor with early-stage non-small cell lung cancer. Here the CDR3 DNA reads TGTGCCAGCAGCTTGCGGACGCATGGCTACACCTTC. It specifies CASSLRTHGYTF.